Listed below are T cell receptor beta chains from one sample, sequenced in a study of blood T cells in healthy people across ages. TCRdb re-derived calls from the 5' RACE reads in MiXCR, one entry per CDR3 protein. The sample has about 830,000 distinct CDR3 sequences, around 68% seen once; the top ten hold approximately 30%. Sequenced sample: blood. These receptors originate from a man aged 25 to 45 in good health. Both conserved end residues are part of each CDR3. A D gene is named only where the DNA matches it firmly. Expanded clones are given a class, and other clones once, few, many or no size at all.

>few|TRBV12-3/TRBV12-4|.|TRBJ1-5
CASSLLYSNQPQHF
TGTGCCAGCAGTTTATTGTATAGCAATCAGCCCCAGCATTTT
>few|TRBV25-1|.|TRBJ1-6
CASRGENSPLHF
TGTGCCAGCAGAGGCGAAAATTCACCCCTCCACTTT
>.|TRBV29-1|.|TRBJ2-1
CSVPQYNEQFF
TGCAGCGTCCCACAGTACAATGAGCAGTTCTTC
>.|TRBV4-2|TRBD1|TRBJ1-2
CASSPNRGVGYGYTF
TGTGCCAGCAGCCCAAACAGGGGAGTTGGCTATGGCTACACCTTC
>.|TRBV6-6|.|TRBJ1-2
CASSYSRGSGYTF
TGTGCCAGCAGTTACTCGAGGGGCAGTGGCTACACCTTC
>.|TRBV12-3/TRBV12-4|TRBD2|TRBJ2-5
CASTWRGGMETQYF
TGTGCCAGCACGTGGCGGGGGGGGATGGAGACCCAGTACTTC
>.|TRBV7-2|TRBD2|TRBJ2-5
CASSPAGGDKYQETQYF
TGTGCCAGCAGCCCAGCGGGGGGGGACAAGTACCAAGAGACCCAGTACTTC
>few|TRBV29-1|TRBD1|TRBJ2-7
CSVAGQGGYEQYF
TGCAGCGTTGCGGGACAGGGGGGCTACGAGCAGTACTTC
>.|TRBV12-3/TRBV12-4|TRBD1|TRBJ2-3
CASRPAGTEITDTQYF
TGTGCCAGCAGACCAGCCGGGACAGAGATTACAGATACGCAGTATTTT
>.|TRBV27|.|TRBJ2-4
CASSSPEMSGVNEQYF
TGTGCCAGCAGTTCCCCTGAAATGTCCGGGGTCAATGAGCAGTACTTC
>.|TRBV20-1|.|TRBJ1-5
CSARDLYMVDGNQPQHF
TGCAGTGCTAGAGATCTCTATATGGTGGACGGCAATCAGCCCCAGCATTTT
>.|TRBV5-1|TRBD2|TRBJ2-5
CASSLFASSSGSETQYF
TGCGCCAGCAGCTTGTTTGCGTCGTCTAGCGGGTCAGAGACCCAGTACTTC
>once|TRBV5-1|.|TRBJ2-7
CASSSRDTNYEQYF
TGCGCCAGCAGCTCCCGGGACACCAACTACGAGCAGTACTTC
>.|TRBV12-3/TRBV12-4|.|TRBJ2-1
CASSFEVMSSYNEQFF
TGTGCCAGCAGTTTTGAGGTTATGAGCTCCTACAATGAGCAGTTCTTC
>few|TRBV7-3|TRBD1|TRBJ2-6
CASSQDRVGANVLTF
TGTGCCAGCAGCCAAGACAGGGTTGGGGCCAACGTCCTGACTTTC
>.|TRBV6-1|.|TRBJ1-5
CASRNPGRGNQPQHF
TGTGCCAGCAGAAACCCAGGGCGGGGCAATCAGCCCCAGCATTTT
>.|TRBV15|.|TRBJ2-3
CATSSGADTQYF
TGTGCCACCAGCTCAGGGGCCGATACGCAGTATTTT
>few|TRBV7-2|TRBD1|TRBJ2-5
CASSTRTGEETQYF
TGTGCCAGCAGCACCCGGACAGGGGAAGAGACCCAGTACTTC
>.|TRBV4-3|.|TRBJ2-5
CASSQESGGETQYF
TGCGCCAGCAGCCAAGAGTCCGGCGGAGAGACCCAGTACTTC
>.|TRBV14|TRBD2|TRBJ2-5
CASSQPLAGPETQYF
TGTGCCAGCAGCCAACCTCTAGCGGGCCCAGAGACCCAGTACTTC
>.|TRBV11-1|.|TRBJ2-4
CASSLEASYGQYF
TGTGCCAGCAGCTTAGAAGCCTCCTACGGGCAGTACTTC
>once|TRBV3-1|.|TRBJ2-5
CASSQDWSGHETQYF
TGTGCCAGCAGCCAAGATTGGAGCGGGCACGAGACCCAGTACTTC
>.|TRBV7-3|TRBD1|TRBJ2-1
CASSPGEGQSYNEQFF
TGTGCCAGCAGCCCCGGTGAGGGACAGTCCTACAATGAGCAGTTCTTC
>few|TRBV7-3|.|TRBJ2-1
CASSPSLDYEQFF
TGTGCCAGCAGCCCGTCACTCGATTATGAGCAGTTCTTC
>.|TRBV20-1|.|TRBJ2-7
CSASDGGGGSYNEQYF
TGCAGTGCTAGTGATGGTGGCGGGGGCTCCTACAATGAGCAGTACTTC
>few|TRBV15|.|TRBJ2-1
CATSKTQSSYNEQFF
TGTGCCACCAGCAAAACTCAAAGCTCCTACAATGAGCAGTTCTTC
>.|TRBV29-1|TRBD2|TRBJ2-1
CSVDPLAGGLNEQFF
TGCAGCGTTGACCCACTAGCGGGGGGGCTAAATGAGCAGTTCTTC
>.|TRBV7-3|TRBD1|TRBJ2-5
CASSLDHRGWETQYF
TGTGCCAGCAGCTTAGATCACAGGGGCTGGGAGACCCAGTACTTC
>.|TRBV21-1|.|TRBJ2-5
CASSKEKVQETQYF
TGTGCCAGCAGCAAAGAGAAAGTCCAAGAGACCCAGTACTTC
>.|TRBV20-1|.|TRBJ2-5
CSASGTPLKETQYF
TGCAGTGCTAGCGGGACTCCTTTGAAGGAGACCCAGTACTTC
>.|TRBV27|.|TRBJ2-1
CASSSYNRGYNEQFF
TGTGCCAGCAGTTCTTACAACCGGGGCTACAATGAGCAGTTCTTC
>.|TRBV4-3|.|TRBJ2-3
CASSQDGGLATDTQYF
TGCGCCAGCAGCCAAGATGGGGGCTTGGCGACAGATACGCAGTATTTT
>.|TRBV11-2|.|TRBJ1-2
CASSLDHQGPGGYTF
TGTGCCAGCAGCTTAGATCATCAGGGACCGGGGGGCTACACCTTC